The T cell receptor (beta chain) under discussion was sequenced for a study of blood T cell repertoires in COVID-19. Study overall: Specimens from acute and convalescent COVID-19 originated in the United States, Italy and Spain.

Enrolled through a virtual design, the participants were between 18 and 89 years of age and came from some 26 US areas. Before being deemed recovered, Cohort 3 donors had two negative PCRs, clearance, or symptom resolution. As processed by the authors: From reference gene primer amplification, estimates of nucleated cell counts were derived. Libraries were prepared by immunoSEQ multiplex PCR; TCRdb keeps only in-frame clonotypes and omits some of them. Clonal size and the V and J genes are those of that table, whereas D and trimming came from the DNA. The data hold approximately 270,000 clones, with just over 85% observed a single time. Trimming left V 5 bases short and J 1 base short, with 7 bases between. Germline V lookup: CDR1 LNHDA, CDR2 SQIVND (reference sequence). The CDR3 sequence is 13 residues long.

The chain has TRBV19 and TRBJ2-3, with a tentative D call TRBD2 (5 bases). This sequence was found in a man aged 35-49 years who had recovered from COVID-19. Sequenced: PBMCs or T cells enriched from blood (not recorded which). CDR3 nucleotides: TGTGCCAGTAGTCCCGGGGGCACAGATACGCAGTATTTT. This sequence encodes CASSPGGTDTQYF.